This T cell receptor beta chain was identified during a study of OX40 agonist ivuxolimab in advanced cancers. Study observations and caveats: Circulating CD4+ and CD8+ T cells showed clonal expansion by week 6 at 0.1 to 3.0 mg/kg.

Profiled with immunoSEQ multiplex PCR; TCRdb holds only in-frame clones, not every one. In the table there are about 100,000 clones, 90% of which are singletons. V trimming: 6 bases; J trimming: 0 bases; junction bases outside the gene matches: 6. The CDR3 runs to 15 residues. In germline, CDR1 is MNHEY, CDR2 SVGAGI. To note about this clone: Its antigen is currently unknown.

The rearrangement joins TRBV6-5 to TRBJ2-7, with 9 bases identical to TRBD1. This sequence originates from an adult with an advanced solid tumor such as melanoma, head and neck, liver or kidney cancer. The input for sequencing was CD4+ or CD8+ T cells sorted from blood, taken in a trial of the OX40 agonist ivuxolimab. CDR3 DNA sequence: TGTGCCAGCAGGGGGGGACAGGGAACCTCCTACGAGCAGTACTTC. Protein: CASRGGQGTSYEQYF.